Below are 22 T cell receptor beta chains sequenced from a single sample in a study of blood T cell repertoires in COVID-19 (dated by TCRdb to 2020 to 2021). The library was made by the immunoSEQ multiplex PCR assay. TCRdb limited this immuneACCESS table to in-frame rearrangements with V and J called. A share of clones is missing; checked studies link under half to unresolved V genes, and the rest is unexplained. Across this sample there are approximately 260,000 clones, with roughly 87% seen only once. The top ten hold more than 5% of the sample. The sample comprised PBMCs or T cells enriched from blood (not recorded which). Receptors were obtained from a woman in her 30s with acute COVID-19.

The rearrangement uses TRBV18 and TRBJ2-1; D remains unclear. The germline V gene encodes CDR1 KGHSH and CDR2 LQKENI. The CDR3 extends over 14 amino acids. V was cut by 1 base and J by 8 bases, with 12 bases left in between. The CDR3 DNA reads as TGTGCCAGCTCACCACGTCCCCCCCCGGATGAGCAGTTCTTC. Amino acids: CASSPRPPPDEQFF.

V is TRBV5-6 and J is TRBJ2-7; maybe TRBD1 (5 bases). The CDR3 loop spans 11 amino acids. CDR1 SGHDT and CDR2 YYEEEE come from the germline V gene. The germline V and J ends were trimmed by 4 bases and 9 bases, with 11 bases remaining between them. The CDR3: CASSDSTWQYF. Written as DNA, the CDR3 is TGTGCCAGCAGCGACAGCACGTGGCAGTACTTC.

This sequence joins TRBV30 and TRBJ1-2; 12 nucleotides align to TRBD1. The germline V gene has CDR1 GTSNPN and CDR2 SVGIG (reference sequence). V trimming: 6 bases; J trimming: 7 bases; junction bases outside the gene matches: 9. The CDR3 spans 14 residues. This CDR3 reads CACCPGQGAAGYTF. Here the CDR3 DNA reads TGTGCCTGCTGCCCGGGACAGGGGGCTGCTGGCTACACCTTC.

The V and J genes are TRBV5-1 and TRBJ2-7, with TRBD2 identical over 10 bases. Trimming cost V 2 bases and J 5 bases; bases outside gene matches: 4. CDR1 and CDR2 (germline): SGHRS, YFSETQ. The CDR3 is made up of 14 amino acids. In DNA form, the CDR3 reads TGCGCCAGCAGCTTAGTAGCGGGAGGAGACGAGCAGTACTTC. It translates to CASSLVAGGDEQYF. The variable domain in full, with the rest retrieved from reference TRBV5-1 and TRBJ2-7, is KAGVTQTPRYLIKTRGQQVTLSCSPISGHRSVSWYQQTPGQGLQFLFEYFSETQRNKGNFPGRFSGRQFSNSRSEMNVSTLELGDSALYLCASSLVAGGDEQYFGPGTRLTVT.

The genes are TRBV28 and TRBJ2-7; 9 positions match TRBD2. The germline CDR1 and CDR2 sequences are MDHEN and SYDVKM. This CDR3 spans 16 amino acids. V lost 3 bases, J lost 3 bases, and 9 bases stayed unmatched. Written as DNA, the CDR3 is TGTGCCAGCAGTTTGGAAAAGGCTAGCGGGATCTACGAGCAGTACTTC. Amino acid sequence: CASSLEKASGIYEQYF.

In DNA form, the CDR3 reads TGCGCCAGCAGCTTGGGAGCTAGCGGGAGAGGGCTTGAGCAGTTCTTC. Encoded protein: CASSLGASGRGLEQFF. This chain joins TRBV5-1 and TRBJ2-1; 10 bases agree with TRBD2. Germline V gene sequence: CDR1 SGHRS, CDR2 YFSETQ. V was clipped by 0 bases and J by 9 bases; unmatched bases: 9. The CDR3 has 16 residues. The whole variable domain, remainder taken from reference TRBV5-1 and TRBJ2-1, is KAGVTQTPRYLIKTRGQQVTLSCSPISGHRSVSWYQQTPGQGLQFLFEYFSETQRNKGNFPGRFSGRQFSNSRSEMNVSTLELGDSALYLCASSLGASGRGLEQFFGPGTRLTVL.

In regard to this clone: A read error may produce the germline difference seen at one junction end. The chain carries TRBV7-2 and TRBJ2-7; D gene uncertain. CDR1 is SGHTA and CDR2 is FQGNSA in the germline V gene. CDR3 size: 15 residues. The CDR3 DNA reads TGTGCCAGCAGCACACGTTTGTCCAGATCCTCCGAGCAGTACTTC. Translated: CASSTRLSRSSEQYF.

The chain uses TRBV5-8 and TRBJ2-7; no firm D call. Trimming shortened V by 4 bases and J by 2 bases, and 7 bases separated the two germline ends. CDR1 and CDR2 (germline): SGHTS, YDEGEE. The CDR3 length is 12 residues. The CDR3 here is CASSGSTYEQYF. CDR3 in DNA: TGTGCCAGCAGCGGTAGTACCTACGAGCAGTACTTC.

The rearrangement joins TRBV18 to TRBJ2-1, with 7 positions matching TRBD2. The CDR3 has 17 residues. Germline V lookup: CDR1 KGHSH, CDR2 LQKENI. V lost 6 bases, J lost 2 bases, and 13 bases stayed unmatched. For the CDR3, the DNA is TGTGCCAGCTCCCCCCGGGACTACAGACCTCCCTACAATGAGCAGTTCTTC. Translating it yields CASSPRDYRPPYNEQFF.

CDR3 nucleotide sequence: TGTGCCAGTAGTCCCCGCGGGGAGGCGGGGCAGTACTTC. This gives the protein CASSPRGEAGQYF. The chain carries TRBV19 and TRBJ2-7; possible D gene TRBD2, 6 bases. This CDR3 has 13 amino acids. Germline CDR1 reads LNHDA; CDR2 reads SQIVND (reference sequence). V dropped 5 bases and J dropped 9 bases, with 17 bases sitting between them.

The DNA of the CDR3 is TGTGCCAGCAGCCCAAACACGGGAACTGGGAATGAGCAGTTCTTC. Its translation is CASSPNTGTGNEQFF. This rearrangement joins TRBV11-2 to TRBJ2-1, with D tentatively TRBD2 (5 bases). CDR3 length: 15 amino acids. With 5 bases removed from V and 7 bases from J, the gap between germline ends came to 18 bases. Germline V gene sequence: CDR1 SGHAT, CDR2 FQNNGV.

V is TRBV5-4 and J is TRBJ2-1; D possibly corresponds to TRBD2 (6 bases). Germline CDR1 reads SGHNT; CDR2 reads YYREEE (reference sequence). The CDR3 runs 15 residues. Trimming took 4 bases from V and 0 from J, leaving 11 bases between them. Written as DNA, the CDR3 is TGTGCCAGCAGCGGAGGGACGAGCTCCTACAATGAGCAGTTCTTC. This gives the protein CASSGGTSSYNEQFF. Complete variable domain (other parts from reference TRBV5-4 and TRBJ2-1): ETGVTQSPTHLIKTRGQQVTLRCSSQSGHNTVSWYQQALGQGPQFIFQYYREEENGRGNFPPRFSGLQFPNYSSELNVNALELDDSALYLCASSGGTSSYNEQFFGPGTRLTVL.

CDR3: CSVGIGRLAGGSSYNEQFF. CDR3 sequence (DNA): TGCAGCGTTGGCATAGGGCGTTTGGCGGGAGGGAGCTCCTACAATGAGCAGTTCTTC. J is TRBJ2-1 and V is TRBV29-1, with 9 bases identical to TRBD2. CDR3 length: 19 amino acids. Germline V gives CDR1 SQVTM, CDR2 ANQGSEA. V gave up 4 bases and J gave up 0 bases; unmatched junction bases: 16.

The rearrangement links TRBV6-6 to TRBJ1-4; D is possibly TRBD1 (6 bases). Germline V CDR1 and CDR2: MNHNY, SVGAGI (reference sequence). V lost 7 bases to trimming and J lost 8 bases, with 14 bases between them. The CDR3 is made up of 13 amino acids. This CDR3 is CASTRTEYEKLFF. DNA of the CDR3: TGTGCCAGCACGAGGACAGAGTACGAAAAACTGTTTTTT.

This chain uses TRBV5-4 with TRBJ2-1, with D hard to call. Per germline, CDR1 SGHNT and CDR2 YYREEE (reference sequence). V was shortened by 5 bases and J by 0 bases, with 9 bases between the two germline ends. The CDR3 is 14 residues long. The CDR3 region is CASSAGSSYNEQFF. CDR3 nucleotide sequence: TGTGCCAGCAGTGCAGGTAGCTCCTACAATGAGCAGTTCTTC.

J is TRBJ2-7 and V is TRBV10-3; TRBD2 agrees at 14 bases. J gave up 2 bases and V 8 bases, and 8 bases lay outside the gene matches. This CDR3 has 16 amino acids. The germline gives CDR1 ENHRY, CDR2 SYGVKD. The CDR3: CAISGTSGSSAYEQYF. CDR3 bases: TGTGCCATCTCCGGGACTAGCGGGAGCTCGGCCTACGAGCAGTACTTC.

The chain uses TRBV28 and TRBJ1-2; 11 positions agree with TRBD1. The germline V gene has CDR1 MDHEN and CDR2 SYDVKM. Unmatched junction bases numbered 11, after V lost 8 bases and J lost 6 bases. The CDR3 loop spans 15 amino acids. CDR3: CASRPGGGQGDGYTF. CDR3 bases: TGTGCCAGCCGGCCCGGAGGGGGACAGGGGGATGGCTACACCTTC.

CDR3 residues: CASSPDRGGQPQHF. The CDR3 DNA reads as TGCGCCAGCAGCCCGGACAGGGGCGGTCAGCCCCAGCATTTT. The chain couples TRBV5-1 to TRBJ1-5; TRBD1 agrees at 9 bases. The trim removed 4 bases at V and 6 bases at J, leaving 5 bases unmatched. The CDR3 runs 14 residues. Germline lookup yields CDR1 SGHRS and CDR2 YFSETQ.

The rearrangement joins TRBV2 to TRBJ2-1, with 7 bases that match TRBD2. Germline-derived CDR1 and CDR2 are SNHLY and FYNNEI. The V gene end was trimmed by 8 bases and the J gene end by 2 bases; junction bases not matched to a gene: 18. The CDR3 sequence is 18 residues long. The CDR3 DNA is TGTGCCAGCTCTCCGAGGGGAGCGGGGTTGATGACCTACAATGAGCAGTTCTTC. Its protein product is CASSPRGAGLMTYNEQFF.

Here the CDR3 reads CASSPERFLNYGYTF. CDR3 DNA sequence: TGTGCCAGCAGCCCTGAGCGTTTCCTAAACTATGGCTACACCTTC. The V and J genes are TRBV7-2 and TRBJ1-2; D call uncertain. CDR1 is SGHTA, CDR2 FQGNSA, per germline. V gave up 5 bases and J gave up 2 bases, with 15 bases separating them. The CDR3 covers 15 residues. Combining the CDR3 with reference TRBV7-2 and TRBJ1-2 gives the whole variable domain GAGVSQSPSNKVTEKGKDVELRCDPISGHTALYWYRQSLGQGLEFLIYFQGNSAPDKSGLPSDRFSAERTGGSVSTLTIQRTQQEDSAVYLCASSPERFLNYGYTFGSGTRLTVV.

This clone showed up many times. The J gene is TRBJ1-2, the V gene TRBV10-3; 10 nucleotides agree with TRBD1. The CDR3 extends over 14 amino acids. Trimming cost V 9 bases and J 3 bases; bases outside gene matches: 7. Germline-derived CDR1 and CDR2 are ENHRY and SYGVKD. Written as DNA, the CDR3 is TGTGCCATGGGGTCCGGGACAGGGGACTATGGCTACACCTTC. Protein sequence: CAMGSGTGDYGYTF.

V usage is TRBV7-2 and J usage is TRBJ2-5; D is possibly TRBD2 (5 bases). The CDR3 has 15 residues. Per the germline V gene, CDR1 is SGHTA and CDR2 is FQGNSA. V was pared by 4 bases and J by 2 bases, with 14 bases between. CDR3 region: CASSSRGSRQETQYF. In DNA form, the CDR3 reads TGTGCCAGCAGCTCCCGGGGTAGTCGACAAGAGACCCAGTACTTC.